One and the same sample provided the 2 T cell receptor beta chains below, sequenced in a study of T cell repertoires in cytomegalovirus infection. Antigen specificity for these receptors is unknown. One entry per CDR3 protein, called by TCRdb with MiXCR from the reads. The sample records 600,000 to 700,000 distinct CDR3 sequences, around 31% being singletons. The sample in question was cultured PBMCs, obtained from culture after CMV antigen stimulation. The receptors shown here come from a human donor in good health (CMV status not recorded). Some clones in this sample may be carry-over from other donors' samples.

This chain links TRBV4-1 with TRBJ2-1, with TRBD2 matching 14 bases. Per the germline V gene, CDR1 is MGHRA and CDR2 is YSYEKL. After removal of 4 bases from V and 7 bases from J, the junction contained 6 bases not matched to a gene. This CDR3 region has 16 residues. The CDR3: CASSRGTSGSSNEQFF. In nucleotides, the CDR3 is TGCGCCAGCAGCCGAGGGACTAGCGGGAGTTCTAATGAGCAGTTCTTC.

The CDR3 here is CASSEAWYEQYF. CDR3 DNA sequence: TGTGCCAGCAGTGAAGCGTGGTACGAGCAGTACTTC. This chain links TRBV6-1 with TRBJ2-7; D is undetermined. Germline V gene sequence: CDR1 MNHNS, CDR2 SASEGT. CDR3 size: 12 residues. Trimming stripped 0 bases from V and 4 bases from J, with 4 bases between.